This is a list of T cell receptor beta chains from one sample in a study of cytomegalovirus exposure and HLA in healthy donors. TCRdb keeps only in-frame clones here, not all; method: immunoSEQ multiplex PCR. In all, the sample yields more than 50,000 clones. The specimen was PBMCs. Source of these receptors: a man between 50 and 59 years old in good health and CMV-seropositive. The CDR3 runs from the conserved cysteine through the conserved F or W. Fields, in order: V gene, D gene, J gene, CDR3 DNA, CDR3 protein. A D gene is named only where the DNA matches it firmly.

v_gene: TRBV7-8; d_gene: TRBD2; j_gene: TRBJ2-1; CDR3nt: TGTGCCAGCAGCTTAAGTGGGACTAAAAATGAGCAGTTCTTC; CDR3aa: CASSLSGTKNEQFF
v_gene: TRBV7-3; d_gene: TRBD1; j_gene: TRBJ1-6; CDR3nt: TGTGCCAGCAGCGAGGGACAGGGAGGTTCACCCCTCCACTTT; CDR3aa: CASSEGQGGSPLHF
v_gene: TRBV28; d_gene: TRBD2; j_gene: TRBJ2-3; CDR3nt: TGTGCCAGCAGTATCGGGACTAGCGGGAGGGCGGCTTACACAGATACGCAGTATTTT; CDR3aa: CASSIGTSGRAAYTDTQYF
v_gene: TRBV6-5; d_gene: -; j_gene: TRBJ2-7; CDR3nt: TGTGCCAGCAGTTACTCAGGCAGGGCAGGGGAGCAGTACTTC; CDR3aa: CASSYSGRAGEQYF
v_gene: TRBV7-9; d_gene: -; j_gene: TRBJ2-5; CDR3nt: TGTGCCAGCAGCTTAGAGGCTGGAGGCCTACAAGAGACCCAGTACTTC; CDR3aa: CASSLEAGGLQETQYF
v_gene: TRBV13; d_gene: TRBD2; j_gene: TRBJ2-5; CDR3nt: TGTGCCAGCAGCTTACTAGCGGGGGTAAAGACCCAGTACTTC; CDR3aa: CASSLLAGVKTQYF
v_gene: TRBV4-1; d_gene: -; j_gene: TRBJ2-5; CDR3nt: TGCGCCAGCAGCCAAGACCAAATCCAGGGAGGTGGTATCGCGCAGTACTTC; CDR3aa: CASSQDQIQGGGIAQYF
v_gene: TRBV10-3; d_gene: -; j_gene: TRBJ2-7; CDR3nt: TGTGCCATCAGTGAAGGGACTGGGATCTCCTACGAGCAGTACTTC; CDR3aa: CAISEGTGISYEQYF
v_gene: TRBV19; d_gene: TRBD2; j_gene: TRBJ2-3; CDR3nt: TGTGCCAGTACCCGACTAGCGGGGGGCGTAGATAAGCAGTATTTT; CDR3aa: CASTRLAGGVDKQYF
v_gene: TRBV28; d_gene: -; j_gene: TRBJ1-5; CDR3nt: TGTGCCAGCAGGGGTGGGCCCGGGGGAAAAAATCAGCCCCAGCATTTT; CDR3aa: CASRGGPGGKNQPQHF
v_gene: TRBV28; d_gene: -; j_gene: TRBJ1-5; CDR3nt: TGTGCCAGCAGTGCCTCGAGGCCCCAGCATTTT; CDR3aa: CASSASRPQHF
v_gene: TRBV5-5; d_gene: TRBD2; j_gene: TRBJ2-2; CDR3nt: TGTGCCAGCAGCCCGGGACTAGCGGGGAGCACCGGGGAGCTGTTTTTT; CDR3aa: CASSPGLAGSTGELFF
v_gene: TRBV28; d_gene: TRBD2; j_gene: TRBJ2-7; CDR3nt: TGTGCCAGCAGTGACGTGAGTAGCGGGAGATACGAGCAGTACTTC; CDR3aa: CASSDVSSGRYEQYF
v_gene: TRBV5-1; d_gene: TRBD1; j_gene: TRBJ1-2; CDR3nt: TGCGCCAGCAGTTCTGGGACAGGCAACTATGGCTACACCTTC; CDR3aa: CASSSGTGNYGYTF
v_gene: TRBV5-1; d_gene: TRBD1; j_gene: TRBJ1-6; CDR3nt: TGCGCCAGCAGCTCCCAACTACAGGGGGCGAAAAATTCACCCCTCCACTTT; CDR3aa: CASSSQLQGAKNSPLHF
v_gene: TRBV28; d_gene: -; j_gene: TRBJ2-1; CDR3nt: TGTGCCAGCGGTATAGTCGCCAATGAGCAGTTCTTC; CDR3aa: CASGIVANEQFF
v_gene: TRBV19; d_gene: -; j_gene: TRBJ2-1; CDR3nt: TGTGCCAGTAGGGGGGCACAGCTGGGGAATGAGCAGTTCTTC; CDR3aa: CASRGAQLGNEQFF
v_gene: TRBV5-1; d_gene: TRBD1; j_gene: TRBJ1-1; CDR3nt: TGCGCCAGCAGCTCCCCGGAACAGGGGATGAACACTGAAGCTTTCTTT; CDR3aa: CASSSPEQGMNTEAFF
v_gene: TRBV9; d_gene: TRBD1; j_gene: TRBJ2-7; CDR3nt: TGTGCCAGCAGCGTAGGGGTGGCAGGGGGAAACTACGAGCAGTACTTC; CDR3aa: CASSVGVAGGNYEQYF
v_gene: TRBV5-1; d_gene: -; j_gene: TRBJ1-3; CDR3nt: TGCGCCAGCAGCTTGGCCGGGGAGGGTAGGACCTACTCTGGAAACACCATATATTTT; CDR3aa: CASSLAGEGRTYSGNTIYF
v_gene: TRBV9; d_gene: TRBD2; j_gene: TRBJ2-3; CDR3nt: TGTGCCAGCAGCGTAGTAGCGGGGCTCACAGATACGCAGTATTTT; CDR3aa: CASSVVAGLTDTQYF
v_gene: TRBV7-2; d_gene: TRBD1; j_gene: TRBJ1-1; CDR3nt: TGTGCCAGCAGCTTCTATGTCTACAGGGGGAACACTGAAGCTTTCTTT; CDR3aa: CASSFYVYRGNTEAFF
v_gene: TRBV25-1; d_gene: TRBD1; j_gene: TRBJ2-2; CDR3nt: TGTGCCAGCAGTGAGTGGACAGGGGGTGACACCGGGGAGCTGTTTTTT; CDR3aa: CASSEWTGGDTGELFF
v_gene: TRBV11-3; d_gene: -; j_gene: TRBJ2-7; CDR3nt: TGTGCCAGCAGCTTAAAAGCAGGGCCCTACGAGCAGTACTTC; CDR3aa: CASSLKAGPYEQYF
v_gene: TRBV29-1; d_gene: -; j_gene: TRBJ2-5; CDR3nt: TGCAGCGGTGGAGGGAGAGGGGGCGTGGGTAAAGAGACCCAGTACTTC; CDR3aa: CSGGGRGGVGKETQYF
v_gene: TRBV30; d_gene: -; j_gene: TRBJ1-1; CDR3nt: TGTGCCTGGAGACGAGGTCCGACTGAAGCTTTCTTT; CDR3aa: CAWRRGPTEAFF
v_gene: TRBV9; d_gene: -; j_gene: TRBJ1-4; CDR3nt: TGTGCCAGCAGCGTAGGGAACCTAGGTGAAAAACTGTTTTTT; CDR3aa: CASSVGNLGEKLFF
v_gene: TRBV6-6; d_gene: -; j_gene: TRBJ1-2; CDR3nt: TGTGCCAGCAGTTATTCGACAGAGGTCTATGGCTACACCTTC; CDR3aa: CASSYSTEVYGYTF
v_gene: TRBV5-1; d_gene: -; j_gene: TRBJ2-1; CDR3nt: TGCGCCAGCAGCTGGAGGACAGTTAGGAGCTCCTACAATGAGCAGTTCTTC; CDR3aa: CASSWRTVRSSYNEQFF
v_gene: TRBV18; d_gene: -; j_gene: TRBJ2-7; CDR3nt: TGTGCCAGCTCACCTCCTCCGGGATACGAGCAGTACTTC; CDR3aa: CASSPPPGYEQYF
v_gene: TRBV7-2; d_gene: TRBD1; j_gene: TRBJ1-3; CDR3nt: TGTGCCAGCAGCGATAATCAGGGGGCGCGAGGAAACACCATATATTTT; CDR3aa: CASSDNQGARGNTIYF
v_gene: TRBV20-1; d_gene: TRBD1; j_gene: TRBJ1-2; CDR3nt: TGCAGTGCTGACAGGGAATATGGCTACACCTTC; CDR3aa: CSADREYGYTF
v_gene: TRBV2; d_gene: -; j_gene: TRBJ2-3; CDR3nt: TGTGCCAGCAGCTCACTAGGCACAGATACGCAGTATTTT; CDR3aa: CASSSLGTDTQYF
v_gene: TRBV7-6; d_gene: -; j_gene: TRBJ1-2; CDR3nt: TGTGCCAGCAGCTTAGACAGCAAGTATGGCTACACCTTC; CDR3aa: CASSLDSKYGYTF
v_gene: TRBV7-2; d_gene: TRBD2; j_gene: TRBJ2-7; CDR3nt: TGTGCCAGCAGCTTGGCAGCGGGGGGGCCCTACGAGCAGTACTTC; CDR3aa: CASSLAAGGPYEQYF
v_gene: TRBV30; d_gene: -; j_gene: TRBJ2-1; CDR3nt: TGTGCCTGGAGTGTACTTGGGGCAGGGGCTGATGAGCAGTTCTTC; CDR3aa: CAWSVLGAGADEQFF
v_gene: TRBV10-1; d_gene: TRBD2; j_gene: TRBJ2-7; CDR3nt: TGCGCCAGAGGGGGGCTAGCGGGGCCCTCCTACGAGCAGTACTTC; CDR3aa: CARGGLAGPSYEQYF
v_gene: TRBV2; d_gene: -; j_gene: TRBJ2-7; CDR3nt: TGTGCCAGCAGTGAAGCGGGGGGGCGCGCCGCCGAGCAGTACTTC; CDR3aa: CASSEAGGRAAEQYF
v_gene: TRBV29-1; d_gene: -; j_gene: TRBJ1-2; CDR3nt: TGCAGCGTTTCGGTGGGGGGAAACTATGGCTACACCTTC; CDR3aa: CSVSVGGNYGYTF
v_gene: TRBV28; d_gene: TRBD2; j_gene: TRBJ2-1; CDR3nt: TGTGCCAGCAGTCCCCATAGCGGGGATTACAATGAGCAGTTCTTC; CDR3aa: CASSPHSGDYNEQFF
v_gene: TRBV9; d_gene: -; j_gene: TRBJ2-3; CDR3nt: TGTGCCAGCAGCGTAGCTGAAGGAGATGTAGATACGCAGTATTTT; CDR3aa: CASSVAEGDVDTQYF
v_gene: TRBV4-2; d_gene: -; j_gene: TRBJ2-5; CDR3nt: TGTGCCAGCAGCCCCCAGGGGAGAGAGACCCAGTACTTC; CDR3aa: CASSPQGRETQYF
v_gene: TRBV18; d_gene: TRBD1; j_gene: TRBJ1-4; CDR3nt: TGTGCCAGCTCACCTACCGGGACAGGGACTAATGAAAAACTGTTTTTT; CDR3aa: CASSPTGTGTNEKLFF
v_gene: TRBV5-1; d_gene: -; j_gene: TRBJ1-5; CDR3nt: TGCGCCAGCAGCCCGGGGTATAGCAATCAGCCCCAGCATTTT; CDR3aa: CASSPGYSNQPQHF
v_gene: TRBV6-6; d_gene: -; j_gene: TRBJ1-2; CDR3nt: TGTGCCAGCAGTTCTCCGGGGGGGGATAACTATGGCTACACCTTC; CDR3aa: CASSSPGGDNYGYTF
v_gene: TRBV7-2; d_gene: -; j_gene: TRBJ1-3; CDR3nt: TGTGCCAGCAGCCCCGCGGGGGGCAGGGCGGGAAACACCATATATTTT; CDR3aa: CASSPAGGRAGNTIYF
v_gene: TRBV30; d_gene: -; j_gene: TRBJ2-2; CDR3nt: TGTGCCTGGAAAAGACAGTCCTACACCGGGGAGCTGTTTTTT; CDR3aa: CAWKRQSYTGELFF
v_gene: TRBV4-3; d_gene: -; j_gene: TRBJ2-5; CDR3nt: TGCGCCAGCAGCCAAGATCAGGTTCCCCCAGCGACCCAGTACTTC; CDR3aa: CASSQDQVPPATQYF
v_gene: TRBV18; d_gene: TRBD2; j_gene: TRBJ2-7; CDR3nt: TGTGCCAGCTCACCTCTTAGCGGGGCTACCTCCTACGAGCAGTACTTC; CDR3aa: CASSPLSGATSYEQYF
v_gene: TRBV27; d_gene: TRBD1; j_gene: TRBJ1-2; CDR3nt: TGTGCCAGCAGTTCCGCCGGGACAGGGAACTATGGCTACACCTTC; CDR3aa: CASSSAGTGNYGYTF
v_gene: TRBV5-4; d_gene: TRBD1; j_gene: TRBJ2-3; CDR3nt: TGTGCCAGCAGCCCGGGACAGGGGAGCACAGATACGCAGTATTTT; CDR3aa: CASSPGQGSTDTQYF